Included here is one TCR beta chain sequence, with context. The antigen remains undetermined. As for treatment: some 20 received Ad26.COV2.S at low or high dose, single or two shots; 5 received placebo; per-sample allocation not given. The study sampled participants on day 63 after the first vaccine or placebo injection. An Ad26 vector expressing Wuhan-strain SARS-CoV-2 spike constituted the vaccine. The data derive from a study of Ad26.COV2.S vaccination and SARS-CoV-2 variants. The method was immunoSEQ multiplex PCR; TCRdb's version includes in-frame clones alone and lacks a portion of them. Altogether roughly 700,000 clones are present, around 90% being singletons, with the ten largest covering approximately 1.5%. Regarding the study as a whole: It is possible that the TCR breadth and depth analyses underestimated the total T cell responses.

The CDR3 length is 13 residues. From germline, CDR1 is MNHNY and CDR2 SVGAGI (reference sequence). J lost 11 bases, V lost 8 bases, and 13 bases had no gene match. The receptor was isolated from a person aged 18-60 years who received the Ad26.COV2.S COVID-19 vaccine or a placebo. The material was peripheral blood, obtained in a trial of Ad26.COV2.S vaccine versus placebo. The chain carries TRBV6-6 and TRBJ1-1; TRBD1 aligns across 8 bases. The CDR3 is CASCSDREIRAFF. CDR3 sequence (DNA): TGTGCCAGCTGCTCGGACAGGGAGATCCGTGCTTTCTTT.